This T cell receptor beta chain emerged from a study of vaccination effects on CD4 cells after COVID-19. Study context: Each participant was given two doses of one vaccine (BNT162b2 or mRNA-1273).

Only in-frame clones appear in the TCRdb table, and some are missing; sequencing was by immunoSEQ multiplex PCR. Counted here are some 40,000 clones, 73% occurring once; the ten biggest clones make up roughly 30%. Trimming at V came to 5 bases and at J to 6 bases, leaving 9 bases not matched to a gene. Germline V gives CDR1 SEHNR, CDR2 FQNEAQ (reference sequence). This CDR3 is built from 14 residues. Comments on this clone: Its cognate antigen is unknown.

Sequencing followed a ViraFEST assay step that expanded antigen-specific CD4+ T cells with viral peptide pools. Isolating CD4+ T cells followed about 10 days of culture. The person's infection with SARS-CoV-2, confirmed by PCR, took place between March and December 2020. The rearrangement links TRBV7-9 to TRBJ1-2, with 7 bases identical to TRBD1. The TCR originated in a human donor who had a prior SARS-CoV-2 infection. The sequencing here drew on CD4+ T cells from PBMCs cultured with a peptide pool, taken before COVID-19 vaccination. The CDR3 reads CASSPSAGGNGYTF. CDR3 DNA: TGTGCCAGCAGCCCCTCTGCAGGGGGAAATGGCTACACCTTC.